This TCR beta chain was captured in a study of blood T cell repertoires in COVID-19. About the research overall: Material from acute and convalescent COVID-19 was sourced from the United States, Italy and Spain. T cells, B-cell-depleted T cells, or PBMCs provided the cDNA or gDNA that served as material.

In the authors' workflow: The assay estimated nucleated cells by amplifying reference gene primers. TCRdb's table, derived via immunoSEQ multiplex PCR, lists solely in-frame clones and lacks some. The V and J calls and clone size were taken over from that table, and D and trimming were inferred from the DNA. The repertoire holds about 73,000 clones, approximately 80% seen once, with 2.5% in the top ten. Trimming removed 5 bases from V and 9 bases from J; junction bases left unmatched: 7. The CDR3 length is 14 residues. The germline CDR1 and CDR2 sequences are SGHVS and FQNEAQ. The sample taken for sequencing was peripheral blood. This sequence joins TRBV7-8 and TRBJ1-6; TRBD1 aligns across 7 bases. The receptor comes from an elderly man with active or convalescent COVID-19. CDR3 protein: CASSPTGVGSPLHF. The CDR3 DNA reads TGTGCCAGCAGCCCAACAGGGGTTGGTTCACCCCTCCACTTT. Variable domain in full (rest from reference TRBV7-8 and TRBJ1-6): GAGVSQSPRYKVAKRGQDVALRCDPISGHVSLFWYQQALGQGPEFLTYFQNEAQLDKSGLPSDRFFAERPEGSVSTLKIQRTQQEDSAVYLCASSPTGVGSPLHFGNGTRLTVT.